Shown below are 19 T cell receptor beta chains from a single sample sequenced in a study of shared clonotypes between healthy human individuals. The naive CD8 subset, CD45RO-negative cells positively selected for CCR7, excluded terminally differentiated effector memory CD45RA+ cells. The protocol was immunoSEQ multiplex PCR, while the TCRdb copy is restricted to in-frame clones and leaves out a portion. Of under 2,000,000 clones in the sample, less than 95% are singletons; the top ten hold less than 1.5%. The source material was naive CD8+ T cells sorted from blood. The source is a man between 18 and 29 years old in good health.

The rearrangement links TRBV10-3 to TRBJ2-5; D is perhaps TRBD2 (5 bases). Germline CDR1 is ENHRY and CDR2 is SYGVKD. This CDR3 has 12 residues. V lost 10 bases and J lost 5, with 14 bases in between. The CDR3 spells CATTERGETQYF. The CDR3 nucleotides are TGTGCCACCACCGAGAGAGGGGAGACCCAGTACTTC.

The CDR3 loop reads CATSWGLAAYEQYF. CDR3 nucleotide sequence: TGTGCCACCAGCTGGGGACTAGCAGCCTACGAGCAGTACTTC. The chain recombines TRBV15 with TRBJ2-7, with 9 bases identical to TRBD2. The CDR3 runs 14 residues. V shed 5 bases, J shed 2 bases, and the junction held 4 bases outside the gene matches. The V gene's germline CDR1 is LNHNV and CDR2 YYDKDF (reference sequence).

V gene TRBV2 combines with J gene TRBJ2-1; D tentatively fits TRBD1 or TRBD2 (5 bases each). The CDR3 has 13 amino acids. The germline V gene has CDR1 SNHLY and CDR2 FYNNEI. The V and J ends lost 11 bases and 0 bases respectively, with 11 bases between them. Here the CDR3 reads CAGRDRSYNEQFF. The DNA for the CDR3 is TGTGCCGGTCGGGACCGCTCCTACAATGAGCAGTTCTTC. Together with reference TRBV2 and TRBJ2-1, the CDR3 gives the full variable domain: EPEVTQTPSHQVTQMGQEVILRCVPISNHLYFYWYRQILGQKVEFLVSFYNNEISEKSEIFDDQFSVERPDGSNFTLKIRSTKLEDSAMYFCAGRDRSYNEQFFGPGTRLTVL.

The rearrangement links TRBV15 to TRBJ2-1, with D tentatively TRBD2 (5 bases). The V end lost 1 base, the J end lost 8 bases, and 12 bases lay between the germline ends. The CDR3 totals 14 residues. Germline V gene lookup returns CDR1 LNHNV and CDR2 YYDKDF (reference sequence). The CDR3 loop is CATSRGESGDEQFF. The CDR3 DNA sequence: TGTGCCACCAGCAGAGGGGAGTCCGGGGATGAGCAGTTCTTC.

The CDR3 bases are TGTGCCAGCAGCTTTTCACAGGAGTTCTATGGCTACACCTTC. It encodes CASSFSQEFYGYTF. The chain uses TRBV5-6 and TRBJ1-2; D is possibly TRBD1 (5 bases). The length of the CDR3 is 14 residues. From germline, CDR1 is SGHDT and CDR2 YYEEEE. Trimming pared 2 bases from V and 4 bases from J, leaving 12 bases between.

The genes are TRBV27 and TRBJ1-5, with TRBD1 matching over 9 bases. CDR1 and CDR2 (germline): MNHEY, SMNVEV (reference sequence). The CDR3 spans 14 residues. V shed 5 bases, J shed 6 bases, and the junction held 5 bases outside the gene matches. The CDR3 here is CASSPTGGIQPQHF. As DNA, the CDR3 is TGTGCCAGCAGTCCTACAGGGGGCATTCAGCCCCAGCATTTT.

The rearrangement joins TRBV7-3 to TRBJ1-1, with a weak D call TRBD1 (5 bases). The CDR3 consists of 14 residues. The germline gives CDR1 SGHTA, CDR2 FQGTGA. V lost 5 bases and J 1 base, leaving 11 bases between the germline ends. DNA for the CDR3: TGTGCCAGCAGCCACGCCGGGGGGAACACTGAAGCTTTCTTT. This sequence encodes CASSHAGGNTEAFF.

The genes are TRBV7-8 and TRBJ2-1; TRBD2 agrees at 10 bases. V shed 3 bases and J 8 bases; nucleotides not matched to a gene: 13. Germline lookup yields CDR1 SGHVS and CDR2 FQNEAQ. The CDR3 has 17 residues. CDR3 protein: CASSFSIAGGPVHEQFF. The CDR3 nucleotides are TGTGCCAGCAGCTTCAGTATAGCGGGGGGCCCCGTCCATGAGCAGTTCTTC.

This clone turned up a few times. The same CDR3 also results from other DNA sequences found in this sample. The rearrangement joins TRBV4-3 to TRBJ2-7; the D gene is possibly TRBD2 (5 bases). Trimming left V 0 bases short and J 3 bases short, with 6 bases between. The CDR3 has 13 residues. Germline CDR1 and CDR2: LGHNA and YSLEER. The CDR3 loop is CASSQEEGYEQYF. CDR3 DNA: TGCGCCAGCAGCCAAGAAGAGGGCTACGAGCAGTACTTC.

V usage is TRBV19 and J usage is TRBJ1-3; perhaps TRBD1 as D (6 bases). The CDR3 spans 19 residues. Germline lookup yields CDR1 LNHDA and CDR2 SQIVND (reference sequence). Trimming left V 7 bases short and J 0 bases short, with 25 bases between. CDR3: CASKQGRYPSVRSGNTIYF. Here the CDR3 DNA reads TGTGCCAGTAAACAGGGACGATATCCCTCTGTCCGCTCTGGAAACACCATATATTTT. The variable domain in full, completed from reference TRBV19 and TRBJ1-3, reads DGGITQSPKYLFRKEGQNVTLSCEQNLNHDAMYWYRQDPGQGLRLIYYSQIVNDFQKGDIAEGYSVSREKKESFPLTVTSAQKNPTAFYLCASKQGRYPSVRSGNTIYFGEGSWLTVV.

The chain links TRBV30 to TRBJ1-5; 7 nucleotides agree with TRBD1. After removal of 0 bases from V and 6 bases from J, the junction contained 2 bases not matched to a gene. Germline-derived CDR1 and CDR2 are GTSNPN and SVGIG (reference sequence). This CDR3 has 13 residues. CDR3 amino acids: CAWSVPGGQPQHF. CDR3 nucleotide sequence: TGTGCCTGGAGTGTACCAGGGGGTCAGCCCCAGCATTTT.

V gene TRBV7-2 combines with J gene TRBJ2-4, with D maybe TRBD1 (6 bases). The V end was cut by 5 bases, the J end by 1 base, with 12 bases between. This CDR3 is 15 amino acids long. Germline CDR1 reads SGHTA; CDR2 reads FQGNSA. The CDR3 protein is CASSGAGVAKNIQYF. Here the CDR3 DNA reads TGTGCCAGCAGCGGTGCAGGGGTTGCCAAAAACATTCAGTACTTC.

V is TRBV5-6 and J is TRBJ2-7; possible D gene TRBD1, 6 bases. The CDR3 extends over 16 amino acids. V lost 4 bases, J lost 4 bases, and 21 bases lay in between. Germline CDR1 SGHDT, CDR2 YYEEEE. The CDR3 protein is CASSPDRGSIGYEQYF. DNA of the CDR3: TGTGCCAGCAGCCCGGACAGAGGTTCGATTGGGTACGAGCAGTACTTC. Complete variable domain (other parts from reference TRBV5-6 and TRBJ2-7): DAGVTQSPTHLIKTRGQQVTLRCSPKSGHDTVSWYQQALGQGPQFIFQYYEEEERQRGNFPDRFSGHQFPNYSSELNVNALLLGDSALYLCASSPDRGSIGYEQYFGPGTRLTVT.

The V call is TRBV7-9, the J call TRBJ1-2; 7 bases match TRBD1. Per germline, CDR1 SEHNR and CDR2 FQNEAQ (reference sequence). Unmatched junction bases numbered 19, after V lost 5 bases and J lost 4 bases. The CDR3 is made up of 18 amino acids. CDR3 amino acids: CASSLPTEGRAGGYGYTF. Here the CDR3 DNA reads TGTGCCAGCAGCCTTCCTACGGAGGGAAGGGCAGGGGGCTATGGCTACACCTTC.

The chain employs TRBV7-9 and TRBJ2-5; D gene unclear. The germline V gene encodes CDR1 SEHNR and CDR2 FQNEAQ (reference sequence). The CDR3 runs 14 residues. Trimming pared 4 bases from V and 2 bases from J, leaving 11 bases between. CDR3 nucleotides: TGTGCCAGCAGCTCCCGGACCCTTCAAGAGACCCAGTACTTC. Translated: CASSSRTLQETQYF.

The rearrangement uses TRBV30 and TRBJ2-7, with TRBD2 matching 9 bases. V trimming: 5 bases; J trimming: 3 bases; junction bases outside the gene matches: 5. Germline CDR1 and CDR2: GTSNPN and SVGIG (reference sequence). The CDR3 is 13 amino acids. This CDR3 reads CAWSHSGSYEQYF. The DNA for the CDR3 is TGTGCCTGGTCCCATAGCGGGAGCTACGAGCAGTACTTC. The full variable domain, completed using reference TRBV30 and TRBJ2-7, is SQTIHQWPATLVQPVGSPLSLECTVEGTSNPNLYWYRQAAGRGLQLLFYSVGIGQISSEVPQNLSASRPQDRQFILSSKKLLLSDSGFYLCAWSHSGSYEQYFGPGTRLTVT.

The rearrangement uses TRBV7-2 and TRBJ2-7, with 11 bases matching TRBD2. Germline V gene sequence: CDR1 SGHTA, CDR2 FQGNSA. Trimming took 4 bases from V and 2 from J; bases not matched to a gene: 1. The CDR3 is 14 amino acids. CDR3 sequence (DNA): TGTGCCAGCAGCTCTAGCGGGGGGACCTACGAGCAGTACTTC. Amino acid sequence: CASSSSGGTYEQYF.

This chain uses TRBV6-7 with TRBJ1-4; D is perhaps TRBD1 (5 bases). TRBV6-7 is recorded as an ORF, its role being uncertain. Trimming took off 6 bases at V and 3 bases at J, with 11 bases between the two ends. This CDR3 has 14 amino acids. DNA for the CDR3: TGTGCCAGCAGCCGGTCAGGGTCTAATGAAAAACTGTTTTTT. Encoded protein: CASSRSGSNEKLFF.

The chain is built from TRBV5-1 and TRBJ2-2, with 9 bases that match TRBD2. This CDR3 contains 17 residues. Trimming removed 1 base from V and 0 bases from J; junction bases left unmatched: 4. The germline V gene has CDR1 SGHRS and CDR2 YFSETQ. CDR3 residues: CASSLNLAGPNTGELFF. The CDR3 DNA reads as TGCGCCAGCAGCTTGAACCTAGCGGGACCGAACACCGGGGAGCTGTTTTTT. Using reference TRBV5-1 and TRBJ2-2 for the parts outside the CDR3, the full variable domain is KAGVTQTPRYLIKTRGQQVTLSCSPISGHRSVSWYQQTPGQGLQFLFEYFSETQRNKGNFPGRFSGRQFSNSRSEMNVSTLELGDSALYLCASSLNLAGPNTGELFFGEGSRLTVL.